Presented here are 30 T cell receptor beta chains from one specimen sequenced in a study of T cell repertoires in aging, cancer and after chemotherapy. Peripheral blood genomic DNA, not sorted cells or RNA, was the template. TRB rearrangements spanning V, D and J were amplified using mixed TRB-A/B primers. TCRdb reanalysed the multiplex PCR reads using MiXCR and keeps one entry per CDR3 protein. The sample has some 8,000 distinct CDR3 sequences, about 34% seen once; the top ten hold around 10%. Sequenced sample: blood. These receptors all stem from a human donor in good health.

This chain joins TRBV7-2 and TRBJ2-3; D gene uncertain. The CDR3 loop spans 14 amino acids. Per germline, CDR1 SGHTA and CDR2 FQGNSA. The ends were cut back, 4 bases at V and 1 base at J, with 9 bases in the middle. DNA for the CDR3: TGTGCCAGCAGCTGGGCAGAGGGCACAGATACGCAGTATTTT. This gives the protein CASSWAEGTDTQYF.

The J gene is TRBJ2-5, the V gene TRBV6-5; 9 nucleotides align to TRBD2. V lost 6 bases, J lost 1 base, and 15 bases stayed unmatched. The germline gives CDR1 MNHEY, CDR2 SVGAGI. There are 18 residues in the CDR3. The CDR3 coding sequence is TGTGCCAGCAGCTCCCCTAGCGGGGCTGGGGGGACCCAAGAGACCCAGTACTTC. Translating it yields CASSSPSGAGGTQETQYF.

The CDR3 nucleotides are TGTGCCACCAGCAGGAAAACGGGCCTCGGTGGGGAGCAGTACTTC. Amino acids: CATSRKTGLGGEQYF. The J gene is TRBJ2-7, the V gene TRBV15; D gene uncertain. V lost 3 bases and J 7 bases, leaving 19 bases between the germline ends. The CDR3 loop spans 15 amino acids. CDR1 and CDR2 (germline): LNHNV, YYDKDF (reference sequence).

This clonotype was seen a few times. The chain employs TRBV5-6 and TRBJ1-5; D is undetermined. Germline CDR1 and CDR2: SGHDT and YYEEEE. This CDR3 region has 15 residues. The V gene lost 4 bases and the J gene lost 1 base, with 12 bases spanning the gap. CDR3 DNA sequence: TGTGCCAGCAGCCCCTGGGAGCTAAGCAATCAGCCCCAGCATTTT. Its protein is CASSPWELSNQPQHF.

Regarding this clonotype: Relative to the germline gene, one junction end is altered; a read error may explain this. The chain employs TRBV12-3 or TRBV12-4 and TRBJ2-5; TRBD1 matches 7 bases. The DNA end is more similar to TRBJ2-7, so the J call may be wrong. The CDR3 length is 14 residues. CDR3 sequence reads: CPSRRQGSPSEQYF. CDR3 nucleotide sequence: TGTCCCAGCAGAAGACAGGGTTCCCCTTCCGAGCAGTACTTC.

The rearrangement links TRBV6-5 to TRBJ2-1; 11 bases align to TRBD2. This CDR3 has 15 residues. V lost 6 bases, J lost 4 bases, and 5 bases stayed unmatched. From germline, CDR1 is MNHEY and CDR2 SVGAGI. The CDR3 protein is CASRPLAGDYNEQFF. The DNA for the CDR3 is TGTGCCAGCAGACCACTAGCGGGGGATTACAATGAGCAGTTCTTC.

This clonotype has more than one count but fewer than ten. The chain uses TRBV27 and TRBJ1-6, with D perhaps matching TRBD1 (5 bases). CDR1 is MNHEY, CDR2 SMNVEV, per germline (reference sequence). V lost 5 bases and J 7 bases, leaving 15 bases between the germline ends. The CDR3 is made up of 15 amino acids. CDR3 protein: CASSPNLPGNSPLHF. The CDR3 bases are TGTGCCAGCAGTCCCAATCTTCCAGGGAATTCACCCCTCCACTTT.

This clonotype was observed a single time. The chain combines TRBV6-6 with TRBJ2-7, with D uncertain. Germline V lookup: CDR1 MNHNY, CDR2 SVGAGI (reference sequence). V was trimmed by 7 bases and J by 2 bases, leaving 18 bases between them. This CDR3 contains 15 residues. The CDR3, as DNA: TGTGCCAGCATGACGACGCCAGTTTCGCCCTACGAGCAGTACTTC. This sequence encodes CASMTTPVSPYEQYF.

The genes are TRBV10-3 and TRBJ2-3; 9 nucleotides align to TRBD2. This CDR3 contains 15 residues. Per germline, CDR1 ENHRY and CDR2 SYGVKD. V lost 2 bases, J lost 4 bases, and 4 bases stayed unmatched. CDR3 nucleotide sequence: TGTGCCATCAGTGAGCGTAGCGGGGGACCAGATACGCAGTATTTT. Translated, it gives CAISERSGGPDTQYF.

On this clonotype itself: One end of the junction does not line up with germline, which may come from a read error. This chain uses TRBV5-6 with TRBJ2-6; D may be TRBD1 (5 bases). The V gene's germline CDR1 is SGHDT and CDR2 YYEEEE. The CDR3 covers 16 residues. The CDR3 DNA reads TGCGCCAGCAGCTTGGACCCAGGGTCTGGGGCCAACGTCCTGACTTTC. Protein: CASSLDPGSGANVLTF.

The CDR3 loop reads CATRSGDSPLHF. CDR3 coding DNA: TGTGCCACCCGATCTGGGGATTCACCCCTCCACTTT. This chain connects TRBV10-3 to TRBJ1-6; D is ambiguous. Looked up from germline, CDR1 is ENHRY and CDR2 is SYGVKD. With 10 bases removed from V and 8 bases from J, the gap between germline ends came to 12 bases. The CDR3 runs to 12 residues.

J is TRBJ1-2 and V is TRBV6-1; D gene ambiguous. The V end was cut by 4 bases, the J end by 4 bases, with 7 bases between. The germline gives CDR1 MNHNS, CDR2 SASEGT. This CDR3 spans 12 amino acids. CDR3 sequence: CASSGTAYGYTF. The DNA of the CDR3 is TGTGCCAGCAGTGGGACGGCCTATGGCTACACCTTC.

Relative to its sample, this clonotype is medium-sized (0.01 to 0.1%). The genes are TRBV19 and TRBJ1-6; 7 nucleotides agree with TRBD1. V shed 6 bases and J 5 bases; nucleotides not matched to a gene: 7. This CDR3 spans 15 amino acids. Germline V gene sequence: CDR1 LNHDA, CDR2 SQIVND (reference sequence). The CDR3 DNA reads TGTGCCAGTAGGCCATCCGGGACAGATAATTCACCCCTCCACTTT. Protein sequence: CASRPSGTDNSPLHF.

The V call is TRBV6-5, the J call TRBJ1-2; TRBD1 matches at 8 bases. Germline CDR1 MNHEY, CDR2 SVGAGI. This CDR3 contains 14 residues. The V and J ends lost 7 bases and 7 bases, in that order; junction bases with no gene match: 11. The CDR3 is CASTPDRAVGGYTF. DNA for the CDR3: TGTGCCAGCACCCCGGACAGGGCTGTGGGTGGCTACACCTTC.

A note on this clonotype: The germline gene is not matched at one end of the junction; a read error may be the cause. The chain has TRBV5-6 and TRBJ1-2; D gene ambiguous. Germline CDR1 and CDR2: SGHDT and YYEEEE. This CDR3 spans 15 amino acids. CDR3 amino acids: CASSQDHGKLYSYTF. The CDR3, as DNA: TGCGCCAGCAGCCAAGATCACGGGAAGCTTTATAGCTACACCTTC.

The genes are TRBV12-3 or TRBV12-4 and TRBJ2-7; 7 bases agree with TRBD1. The CDR3 loop spans 15 amino acids. The J segment lost 4 bases and the V segment lost 5 bases, leaving 11 bases of the junction unmatched. This chain's CDR3 is CASSRTGASSYEQYF. The CDR3 DNA follows: TGTGCCAGCAGTCGAACAGGGGCCTCTAGTTACGAGCAGTACTTC.

This sequence joins TRBV24-1 and TRBJ1-5; D not resolved. The V end lost 3 bases, the J end lost 3 bases, and 2 bases lay between the germline ends. The CDR3 spans 12 residues. Germline-derived CDR1 and CDR2 are KGHDR and SFDVKD. The CDR3 nucleotides read TGTGCCACCAGTGATACCAATCAGCCCCAGCATTTT. This gives the protein CATSDTNQPQHF.

This clonotype was found a few times. The chain employs TRBV15 and TRBJ2-3; no firm D call. Trimming cost V 6 bases and J 2 bases, with 9 bases left between them. The CDR3 extends over 13 amino acids. CDR1 is LNHNV, CDR2 YYDKDF, per germline (reference sequence). The CDR3: CATSTLLTDTQYF. Written as DNA, the CDR3 is TGTGCCACCAGTACTCTACTCACAGATACGCAGTATTTT.

The chain has TRBV7-4 and TRBJ1-1, with D tentatively TRBD1 (6 bases). V was clipped by 5 bases and J by 5 bases, with 15 bases between them. The CDR3 is 14 residues long. Germline CDR1 is SGHVT and CDR2 is SQSDAQ. CDR3 sequence (DNA): TGTGCCAGCAGCCCCCAGGGGTGTTTGACTGAAGCTTTCTTT. This translates into CASSPQGCLTEAFF.

V and J are TRBV11-2 and TRBJ2-3; 11 bases agree with TRBD2. Germline CDR1 SGHAT, CDR2 FQNNGV. The junction had 4 bases not matched to a gene; V was cut back by 0 bases and J by 5 bases. The CDR3 covers 16 residues. CDR3 nucleotides: TGTGCCAGCAGCTTAGAGGGTAGCGGGGGGGGAGATACGCAGTATTTT. Encoded protein: CASSLEGSGGGDTQYF.

This rearrangement joins TRBV6-5 to TRBJ1-2, with a possible D match to TRBD1 (5 bases). V was cut by 5 bases and J by 7 bases, with 23 bases left in between. The V gene's germline CDR1 is MNHEY and CDR2 SVGAGI. CDR3 length: 16 residues. The DNA for the CDR3 is TGTGCCAGCAGTCAAGAAGCTCAGGGCCTGAGGGGTGGCTACACCTTC. This codes for CASSQEAQGLRGGYTF.

This clonotype occurred a few times. The chain combines TRBV12-3 or TRBV12-4 with TRBJ2-5; D is undetermined. This CDR3 is built from 12 residues. Between the trimmed V and J ends, which lost 6 bases and 1 base, there was a span of 6 bases. CDR3 sequence reads: CASSDIQETQYF. The CDR3 DNA is TGTGCCAGCAGCGACATCCAAGAGACCCAGTACTTC.

A single count supports this clonotype. CDR3 bases: TGTGCCAGTAGCACGAGGTGTTGGACTGAAGCTTTCTTT. It yields the protein CASSTRCWTEAFF. The chain couples TRBV19 to TRBJ1-1, with D unresolved. Germline loops: CDR1 LNHDA, CDR2 SQIVND (reference sequence). V was clipped by 6 bases and J by 5 bases, with 13 bases between them. CDR3 length equals 13 residues.

This rearrangement joins TRBV6-5 to TRBJ1-1; D is undetermined. Between the trimmed V and J ends, which lost 4 bases and 3 bases, there was a span of 6 bases. The CDR3 has 12 residues. Germline values: CDR1 MNHEY, CDR2 SVGAGI. The CDR3 DNA reads as TGTGCCAGCAGTTCATCCGACACTGAAGCTTTCTTT. Its translation: CASSSSDTEAFF.

Judged by abundance, this clonotype is large. The chain is built from TRBV29-1 and TRBJ2-1, with D possibly TRBD2 on 6 matching bases. The CDR3 has 13 amino acids. Trimming removed 4 bases at V and 6 bases at J, with 13 bases between. Germline CDR1 and CDR2: SQVTM and ANQGSEA. The CDR3 sequence: CSVGVVGGNEQFF. Here the CDR3 DNA reads TGCAGCGTTGGGGTCGTGGGGGGCAATGAGCAGTTCTTC.

The V gene is TRBV10-3, the J gene TRBJ2-7; 11 nucleotides line up with TRBD1. The CDR3 runs 14 residues. V lost 6 bases and J lost 3; bases outside the gene matches: 4. Germline loops: CDR1 ENHRY, CDR2 SYGVKD. CDR3 region: CAIRGQGAVYEQYF. The CDR3, as DNA: TGTGCCATCAGAGGACAGGGGGCTGTCTACGAGCAGTACTTC.

This clonotype has a handful of counts. This rearrangement joins TRBV18 to TRBJ2-7; possibly TRBD2 for D (5 bases). CDR1 and CDR2 (germline): KGHSH, LQKENI. The V end was cut by 4 bases, the J end by 5 bases, with 12 bases between. CDR3 length: 13 amino acids. CDR3 nucleotides: TGTGCCAGCTCACATACAGAGGGCCACGAGCAGTACTTC. This encodes CASSHTEGHEQYF.

This clonotype came up a few times. The chain employs TRBV7-2 and TRBJ2-3; D tentatively reads TRBD1 or TRBD2 (5 bases each). The germline V gene has CDR1 SGHTA and CDR2 FQGNSA. V lost 1 base to trimming and J lost 9 bases, with 8 bases between them. CDR3 length: 12 residues. DNA for the CDR3: TGTGCCAGCAGCTTAGACGAGGGGACGCAGTATTTT. Amino acid sequence: CASSLDEGTQYF.

The chain couples TRBV28 to TRBJ2-1; TRBD2 matches at 7 bases. This CDR3 has 15 residues. Germline CDR1 reads MDHEN; CDR2 reads SYDVKM. The junction had 7 bases not matched to a gene; V was cut back by 6 bases and J by 2 bases. The CDR3 is CASSRQRGTYNEQFF. CDR3 bases: TGTGCCAGCAGCCGTCAGCGGGGCACCTACAATGAGCAGTTCTTC.

The chain's CDR3 is CATSSRTPEKLFF. The DNA for the CDR3 is TGTGCCACCAGCTCCCGGACACCTGAAAAACTGTTTTTT. The chain carries TRBV15 and TRBJ1-4; a weak D match, TRBD1 (5 bases). This CDR3 has 13 residues. Between the trimmed V and J ends, which lost 5 bases and 7 bases, there was a span of 11 bases. In germline, CDR1 is LNHNV, CDR2 YYDKDF (reference sequence).